Below are 27 T cell receptor beta chains sequenced from a single sample in a study of CD8+ T cells in alopecia areata. Treatment reported: oral pan-JAK inhibitor, 5-10 mg twice daily. Extracted RNA was reverse transcribed into cDNA, the sequencing template. The assay was immunoSEQ multiplex PCR, and TCRdb's table has in-frame clones only and misses some. The sample has 90,000 to 120,000 clones; roughly 89% are singletons. This material consisted of CD8+ T cells sorted from blood, taken at week 24, from a patient treated with tofacitinib. The receptor source for this set is a human donor with alopecia areata.

CDR3 DNA sequence: TGCAGCGTAAACGGGCCTATGGAAGAGACCCAGTACTTC. This translates into CSVNGPMEETQYF. V is TRBV29-1 and J is TRBJ2-5; D is unclear. Germline loops: CDR1 SQVTM, CDR2 ANQGSEA. This CDR3 is 13 amino acids long. Trimming pared 6 bases from V and 3 bases from J, leaving 14 bases between.

The chain is built from TRBV4-2 and TRBJ2-1; D is unresolved. In germline, CDR1 is LGHNA, CDR2 YNFKEQ. The CDR3 is 13 residues long. V was cut by 5 bases and J by 7 bases, with 12 bases left in between. CDR3 loop: CASSFEGRNEQFF. CDR3 in DNA: TGTGCCAGCAGCTTTGAAGGTCGGAATGAGCAGTTCTTC.

A single count supports this clone. The chain uses TRBV30 and TRBJ2-1; a weak D match, TRBD2 (5 bases). In germline, CDR1 is GTSNPN, CDR2 SVGIG (reference sequence). This CDR3 has 15 amino acids. V lost 3 bases and J 0 bases, leaving 12 bases between the germline ends. For the CDR3, the DNA is TGTGCCTGGAGCGAAGCGGCCAGCTCCTACAATGAGCAGTTCTTC. It specifies CAWSEAASSYNEQFF.

The V and J genes are TRBV19 and TRBJ2-2; D is uncertain. This CDR3 is 14 amino acids long. Germline V lookup: CDR1 LNHDA, CDR2 SQIVND (reference sequence). Trimming removed 3 bases from V and 0 bases from J, with 5 bases in between. In DNA form, the CDR3 reads TGTGCCAGTAGTATGTCGGCGAACACCGGGGAGCTGTTTTTT. This sequence encodes CASSMSANTGELFF.

This clone was seen more than once but under ten times. This rearrangement joins TRBV6-5 to TRBJ1-5; D gene ambiguous. Trimming took 0 bases from V and 5 from J, leaving 5 bases between them. Germline V gene data show CDR1 as MNHEY and CDR2 as SVGAGI. The CDR3 is 13 residues long. The CDR3 DNA is TGTGCCAGCAGTTACTCCCTCTATCAGCCCCAGCATTTT. Encoded protein: CASSYSLYQPQHF.

The chain carries TRBV5-1 and TRBJ2-3; 8 positions match TRBD2. V was pared by 4 bases and J by 3 bases, with 16 bases of the junction left unmatched. The CDR3 runs to 18 residues. Germline CDR1 reads SGHRS; CDR2 reads YFSETQ. The CDR3 is CASSLAVISGASTDTQYF. Here the CDR3 DNA reads TGCGCCAGCAGCCTGGCGGTTATTAGCGGGGCATCTACAGATACGCAGTATTTT.

The chain links TRBV2 to TRBJ2-7; D unclear. Germline CDR1 SNHLY, CDR2 FYNNEI. The V and J ends lost 8 bases and 6 bases respectively, with 17 bases between them. The CDR3 totals 13 residues. The CDR3 bases are TGTGCCAGCCGATCAGATTCAAGAGTCGAGCAGTACTTC. Its translation: CASRSDSRVEQYF.

The rearrangement uses TRBV11-3 and TRBJ2-7, with D possibly being TRBD2 (6 bases). Trimming took off 6 bases at V and 0 bases at J, with 15 bases between the two ends. The CDR3 is 15 residues long. In germline, CDR1 is SGHNT, CDR2 YENEEA. CDR3: CASSPLGGLSYEQYF. The DNA of the CDR3 is TGTGCCAGCAGTCCGTTGGGGGGTCTCTCCTACGAGCAGTACTTC.

The J gene is TRBJ2-2, the V gene TRBV9, with 10 bases fitting TRBD2. Trimming at V came to 3 bases and at J to 2 bases, leaving 7 bases not matched to a gene. The CDR3 has 17 amino acids. Germline V gene data show CDR1 as SGDLS and CDR2 as YYNGEE. CDR3 nucleotide sequence: TGTGCCAGCAGCGAACCTCGGACTAGCGGTAACACCGGGGAGCTGTTTTTT. It codes for CASSEPRTSGNTGELFF.

Notes on this clone: A read error may account for a junction end that differs from germline. V gene TRBV7-7 combines with J gene TRBJ1-4; a possible D gene is TRBD1 (5 bases). The CDR3 covers 13 residues. Germline-derived CDR1 and CDR2 are SSHAT and FNYEAQ (reference sequence). CDR3 residues: CASSLGAGKKLFF. CDR3 bases: TGTGCTAGCAGCTTAGGGGCCGGGAAAAAACTGTTTTTT.

The V call is TRBV6-4, the J call TRBJ2-1, with TRBD2 matching 14 bases. J gave up 9 bases and V 0 bases, and 1 base lay outside the gene matches. Per the germline V gene, CDR1 is MRHNA and CDR2 is SNTAGT. This CDR3 has 15 residues. CDR3 sequence reads: CASSDSTSGGAEQFF. The DNA for the CDR3 is TGTGCCAGCAGTGACTCGACTAGCGGGGGGGCTGAGCAGTTCTTC.

The chain joins TRBV2 to TRBJ2-3; D perhaps matches TRBD2 (6 bases). The CDR3 extends over 15 amino acids. Germline V gives CDR1 SNHLY, CDR2 FYNNEI. The V and J ends lost 6 bases and 2 bases respectively, with 15 bases between them. Written as DNA, the CDR3 is TGTGCCAGCAGCAGACTAGTTACAATCACAGATACGCAGTATTTT. Translation: CASSRLVTITDTQYF.

This sequence joins TRBV27 and TRBJ1-5; a weak D match, TRBD1 (5 bases). Germline V gives CDR1 MNHEY, CDR2 SMNVEV (reference sequence). V was shortened by 0 bases and J by 6 bases, with 9 bases between the two germline ends. This CDR3 has 14 residues. The CDR3 region has the DNA TGTGCCAGCAGTTTATCGACGGGGGGTCAGCCCCAGCATTTT. It encodes CASSLSTGGQPQHF.

This sequence joins TRBV6-1 and TRBJ2-7; TRBD1 is a possible D gene (6 bases). This CDR3 has 13 residues. Trimming stripped 5 bases from V and 4 bases from J, with 12 bases between. Germline CDR1 MNHNS, CDR2 SASEGT. CDR3 amino acids: CASSTRTVYEQYF. The CDR3 coding sequence is TGTGCCAGCAGTACCCGGACAGTTTACGAGCAGTACTTC.

The V call is TRBV5-6, the J call TRBJ1-1; D gene uncertain. The CDR3 runs 13 residues. The germline V and J ends were trimmed by 5 bases and 1 base, with 9 bases remaining between them. Germline V gene lookup returns CDR1 SGHDT and CDR2 YYEEEE. The CDR3 bases are TGTGCCAGCAGTTTACATCGGAACACTGAAGCTTTCTTT. It specifies CASSLHRNTEAFF.

This chain uses TRBV7-2 with TRBJ2-3; the D gene is possibly TRBD1 (5 bases). V was shortened by 5 bases and J by 2 bases, with 14 bases between the two germline ends. Germline V lookup: CDR1 SGHTA, CDR2 FQGNSA. The length of the CDR3 is 15 residues. The CDR3 sequence is CASSAAQGLTDTQYF. As DNA, the CDR3 is TGTGCCAGCAGCGCAGCCCAGGGCCTCACAGATACGCAGTATTTT.

The chain has TRBV27 and TRBJ2-7; TRBD1 or TRBD2 may be the D gene (6 bases each). Germline V CDR1 and CDR2: MNHEY, SMNVEV (reference sequence). This CDR3 has 14 residues. V lost 2 bases, J lost 6 bases, and 14 bases lay in between. CDR3 amino acids: CASSLTTRGPEQYF. The CDR3 DNA sequence: TGTGCCAGCAGTTTAACTACTCGGGGGCCCGAGCAGTACTTC.

The chain uses TRBV30 and TRBJ2-7; D remains ambiguous. V lost 1 base to trimming and J lost 6 bases, with 7 bases between them. The CDR3 loop spans 11 amino acids. Germline V lookup: CDR1 GTSNPN, CDR2 SVGIG (reference sequence). CDR3 sequence reads: CAWSGPGEQYF. CDR3 bases: TGTGCCTGGAGTGGGCCTGGCGAGCAGTACTTC. The full variable domain, completed using reference TRBV30 and TRBJ2-7, is SQTIHQWPATLVQPVGSPLSLECTVEGTSNPNLYWYRQAAGRGLQLLFYSVGIGQISSEVPQNLSASRPQDRQFILSSKKLLLSDSGFYLCAWSGPGEQYFGPGTRLTVT.

The chain couples TRBV4-2 to TRBJ2-7, with D hard to call. V lost 0 bases to trimming and J lost 5 bases, with 14 bases between them. This CDR3 is 15 amino acids long. CDR1 LGHNA and CDR2 YNFKEQ come from the germline V gene. CDR3 sequence reads: CASSQEWLIDNEQYF. CDR3 in DNA: TGTGCCAGCAGCCAAGAATGGCTAATCGACAACGAGCAGTACTTC.

The chain recombines TRBV30 with TRBJ2-5; a weak D match, TRBD2 (6 bases). The closer fit of TRBJ2-7 to the DNA end suggests the J call may be wrong. From germline, CDR1 is GTSNPN and CDR2 SVGIG (reference sequence). The CDR3 extends over 12 amino acids. The CDR3 DNA follows: TGTGCCTGGGGGGGGAGCTCCTACGAGCAGTACTTC. Its protein product is CAWGGSSYEQYF.

The V call is TRBV5-6, the J call TRBJ1-2, with 7 nucleotides matching TRBD1. The germline V gene encodes CDR1 SGHDT and CDR2 YYEEEE. The junction had 14 bases not matched to a gene; V was cut back by 4 bases and J by 5 bases. This CDR3 has 16 residues. The CDR3, as DNA: TGTGCCAGCAGCGCACCGACAGGGCCCCGGGGGTATGGCTACACCTTC. Amino acids: CASSAPTGPRGYGYTF. Using reference TRBV5-6 and TRBJ1-2 for the parts outside the CDR3, the full variable domain is DAGVTQSPTHLIKTRGQQVTLRCSPKSGHDTVSWYQQALGQGPQFIFQYYEEEERQRGNFPDRFSGHQFPNYSSELNVNALLLGDSALYLCASSAPTGPRGYGYTFGSGTRLTVV.

The V gene is TRBV27, the J gene TRBJ1-1; perhaps TRBD1 as D (5 bases). Germline values: CDR1 MNHEY, CDR2 SMNVEV (reference sequence). V was trimmed by 5 bases and J by 3 bases, leaving 16 bases between them. The CDR3 runs to 15 residues. The CDR3 DNA sequence: TGTGCCAGCAGTCTCCAGGGCATTGGGGACACTGAAGCTTTCTTT. This codes for CASSLQGIGDTEAFF.

The count of this clone is one. The chain has TRBV7-9 and TRBJ2-7, with 7 bases fitting TRBD1. This CDR3 comprises 14 residues. Germline trimming cut 5 bases from V and 5 bases from J; bases unmatched to any gene: 9. Germline loops: CDR1 SEHNR, CDR2 FQNEAQ (reference sequence). CDR3 nucleotides: TGTGCCAGCAGCAGGTGGGACAGTAGCGACGAGCAGTACTTC. Protein: CASSRWDSSDEQYF.

The count of this clone is one. This sequence joins TRBV7-2 and TRBJ1-1, with D hard to call. Germline V lookup: CDR1 SGHTA, CDR2 FQGNSA. V was pared by 7 bases and J by 0 bases, with 12 bases between. The CDR3 consists of 14 residues. The CDR3 is CASNSPAVNTEAFF. The CDR3 nucleotides read TGTGCCAGCAACTCCCCAGCCGTGAACACTGAAGCTTTCTTT. Full variable domain (remainder filled in from reference TRBV7-2 and TRBJ1-1): GAGVSQSPSNKVTEKGKDVELRCDPISGHTALYWYRQSLGQGLEFLIYFQGNSAPDKSGLPSDRFSAERTGGSVSTLTIQRTQQEDSAVYLCASNSPAVNTEAFFGQGTRLTVV.

V gene TRBV7-2 combines with J gene TRBJ1-5; TRBD1 agrees at 9 bases. CDR3 size: 14 residues. Germline CDR1 reads SGHTA; CDR2 reads FQGNSA. The V gene end was trimmed by 5 bases and the J gene end by 8 bases; junction bases not matched to a gene: 7. The CDR3 DNA reads as TGTGCCAGCAGCCCGGGACAGGGTTGGGAGCCCCAGCATTTT. Its protein is CASSPGQGWEPQHF.

The rearrangement joins TRBV7-6 to TRBJ2-7; 9 bases align to TRBD1. The CDR3 has 15 residues. Germline values: CDR1 SGHVS, CDR2 FNYEAQ. J gave up 0 bases and V 5 bases, and 5 bases lay outside the gene matches. As DNA, the CDR3 is TGTGCCAGCAGCCTAGGGACAGGGCCCTCCTACGAGCAGTACTTC. Translated, it gives CASSLGTGPSYEQYF. The full variable domain, with the rest looked up from reference TRBV7-6 and TRBJ2-7, is GAGVSQSPRYKVTKRGQDVALRCDPISGHVSLYWYRQALGQGPEFLTYFNYEAQQDKSGLPNDRFSAERPEGSISTLTIQRTEQRDSAMYRCASSLGTGPSYEQYFGPGTRLTVT.

The chain recombines TRBV4-1 with TRBJ2-1; possibly TRBD1 for D (6 bases). This CDR3 region has 16 residues. V shed 1 base and J shed 7 bases, with 17 bases lying between them. The germline gives CDR1 MGHRA, CDR2 YSYEKL. The CDR3 loop is CASSQVYGSRGNEQFF. CDR3 nucleotide sequence: TGCGCCAGCAGCCAAGTTTACGGATCGAGGGGGAATGAGCAGTTCTTC.